This T cell receptor (beta chain) was retrieved from a study of cytomegalovirus exposure and HLA in healthy donors. Study-level information: Earlier results showed 90 million to 120 million unique TCR beta sequences derived from around 170 million T cells. Findings of the study overall: The classifier, whose performance was assessed in both the original and validation cohorts, reportedly diagnosed cytomegalovirus status with high specificity and sensitivity. As a later analysis revealed, most CMV-associated TCR beta chains appeared HLA-restricted.

This clone is termed medium-sized. Its matching antigen is unknown. Both 60 Vbeta primers and 13 Jbeta primers went into the PCR. Sequencing used immunoSEQ multiplex PCR; TCRdb keeps in-frame clones, though not all of them. This sample has under 200,000 clones, with 81% found just once. This TCR was sampled from a woman aged 18-29 years in good health and CMV-seronegative. The sequencing input was PBMCs.

The CDR3 sequence is CASSLYLAGGNEQFF. The CDR3 coding sequence is TGTGCCAGCAGCTTGTACCTAGCGGGGGGCAATGAGCAGTTCTTC. The chain joins TRBV5-8 to TRBJ2-1; TRBD2 matches 11 bases. The ends lost 1 base at V and 6 bases at J; junction bases unmatched: 3. CDR1 and CDR2 (germline): SGHTS, YDEGEE. CDR3 length equals 15 residues.